This TCR beta chain was retrieved from a study of Ad26.COV2.S vaccination and SARS-CoV-2 variants. Study outcomes and limitations: Relative to placebo recipients, vaccine recipients exhibited elevated spike-specific TCR breadth. It was found that vaccine and placebo recipients had similar non-spike TCR breadth. In TCR breadth and depth analyses, total T cell responses may have been underestimated. Substantial breadth was reportedly displayed by spike-specific CD8+ and CD4+ T cell responses after vaccination.

On this clone: Its antigen is as yet unknown.

Sequencing used immunoSEQ multiplex PCR; TCRdb keeps in-frame clones, though not all of them. The table shows about 350,000 clones, with about 90% occurring only once. This CDR3 is 15 amino acids long. Germline-derived CDR1 and CDR2 are LNHDA and SQIVND (reference sequence). Trimming took off 10 bases at V and 5 bases at J, with 20 bases between the two ends. This clonotype was sampled from a human donor who had recovered from COVID-19. This sample comprised peripheral blood, obtained after recovery from COVID-19. V usage is TRBV19 and J usage is TRBJ2-2; weak D call: TRBD2 (7 bases). CDR3 amino acids: CAIGHGGLRTGELFF. The CDR3 coding sequence is TGTGCCATTGGGCACGGGGGGCTGAGAACCGGGGAGCTGTTTTTT.